This section outlines one T cell receptor beta chain sequence together with its context. Its antigen is currently unknown. Time point described: week 11, during vaccination. Topical imiquimod was applied with each vaccine dose, which held 300 ug of mutant IDH1 20-mer peptide. The data were obtained in a study of a mutant IDH1 vaccine in newly diagnosed glioma. Study as a whole: Eight vaccine doses were administered to patients at weeks 1, 3, 5, 7, 11, 15, 19 and 23. Before enrollment, the patients had been treated with radiotherapy alone, temozolomide alone, or both together. Most of them had received both. Study-wide results and caveats: Vaccination induced immune responses in about 92% of patients. Pseudoprogression appeared unlinked to shifts in leading peripheral T cell clonotypes.

Measured with immunoSEQ multiplex PCR; TCRdb has only the in-frame clones, and not every one. This sample has around 120,000 clones, with about 82% found just once. The CDR3 runs 16 residues. CDR1 and CDR2 (germline): LGHNA, YSLEER. Trimming removed 1 base from V and 4 bases from J; junction bases left unmatched: 8. This specimen consisted of PBMCs, obtained from a glioma patient whose treatment included an IDH1 peptide vaccine. J is TRBJ2-3 and V is TRBV4-3; the match to TRBD1 covers 7 bases. This TCR came from a man between 40 and 49 years old with glioma. CDR3 loop: CASSQVPTGFPDTQYF. The DNA for the CDR3 is TGCGCCAGCAGCCAAGTTCCGACAGGGTTTCCAGATACGCAGTATTTT.